A selection of T cell receptor beta chains follows, all from one sample in a study of Graves' ophthalmopathy and Graves' hyperthyroidism. TCRdb passed the multiplex PCR reads through MiXCR, listing each CDR3 protein once. The sample has roughly 420,000 distinct CDR3 sequences; roughly 20% are singletons. The source material was peripheral blood. Every receptor here comes from a woman aged 18-30 years with stable Graves' hyperthyroidism. Both conserved end residues are part of each CDR3. Each record gives: clone size, J gene, V gene, D gene, CDR3 protein, CDR3 DNA. A D gene is named only where the DNA matches it firmly. The size entry is marked missing in some rows and otherwise reads once, few, many or a size class.

clone size: many; J gene: TRBJ1-1; V gene: TRBV19; D gene: -; CDR3 protein: CASSIRRDTEAFF; CDR3 DNA: TGTGCCAGTAGTATTCGCAGGGACACTGAAGCTTTCTTT
clone size: many; J gene: TRBJ1-5; V gene: TRBV28; D gene: -; CDR3 protein: CASSGGINQPQHF; CDR3 DNA: TGTGCCAGCAGTGGCGGAATCAATCAGCCCCAGCATTTT
clone size: -; J gene: TRBJ2-2; V gene: TRBV19; D gene: -; CDR3 protein: CASSIWGEGRPSNTGELFF; CDR3 DNA: TGTGCCAGTAGTATATGGGGAGAGGGCCGGCCCTCAAACACCGGGGAGCTGTTTTTT
clone size: many; J gene: TRBJ2-5; V gene: TRBV6-5; D gene: -; CDR3 protein: CASSSQGYQETQYF; CDR3 DNA: TGTGCCAGCAGCTCACAGGGCTACCAAGAGACCCAGTACTTC
clone size: many; J gene: TRBJ2-7; V gene: TRBV2; D gene: -; CDR3 protein: CASKGTYSYEQYF; CDR3 DNA: TGTGCCAGCAAGGGGACATACTCCTACGAGCAGTACTTC
clone size: -; J gene: TRBJ1-2; V gene: TRBV12-3/TRBV12-4; D gene: -; CDR3 protein: CASSLSVGNYGYTF; CDR3 DNA: TGTGCCAGCAGTTTATCGGTCGGGAACTATGGCTACACCTTT
clone size: many; J gene: TRBJ2-7; V gene: TRBV19; D gene: TRBD1; CDR3 protein: CASSISDRGVYEQYF; CDR3 DNA: TGTGCCAGTAGTATTAGCGACAGGGGGGTCTACGAGCAGTACTTC
clone size: many; J gene: TRBJ2-7; V gene: TRBV20-1; D gene: -; CDR3 protein: CSARRVAEQYF; CDR3 DNA: TGCAGTGCTAGAAGGGTCGCCGAGCAGTACTTC
clone size: many; J gene: TRBJ2-7; V gene: TRBV28; D gene: -; CDR3 protein: CASRPGQSYEQYF; CDR3 DNA: TGTGCCAGCAGACCGGGGCAGTCCTACGAGCAGTACTTC
clone size: many; J gene: TRBJ1-3; V gene: TRBV10-2; D gene: -; CDR3 protein: CASSDPQGATGNTIYF; CDR3 DNA: TGCGCCAGCAGTGATCCCCAGGGTGCTACTGGAAACACCATATATTTT
clone size: many; J gene: TRBJ1-1; V gene: TRBV7-8; D gene: -; CDR3 protein: CASSYRGGYRPYTEAFF; CDR3 DNA: TGTGCCAGCAGCTATAGGGGGGGGTACAGGCCCTACACTGAAGCTTTCTTT
clone size: many; J gene: TRBJ2-7; V gene: TRBV27; D gene: TRBD2; CDR3 protein: CASSLLAGAFEQYF; CDR3 DNA: TGTGCCAGCAGTCTATTAGCGGGAGCGTTCGAGCAGTACTTC